This TCR beta chain comes out of a study of neoadjuvant nivolumab and ipilimumab in lung cancer. Overall study findings and caveats: Blood richness before therapy tracked richness in tumors resected after neoadjuvant therapy. Resected tumors had greater TCR richness and clonality than uninvolved lung. Only two of four nivolumab-treated tumors gained richness and clonality by surgery.

The protocol was immunoSEQ multiplex PCR, while the TCRdb copy is restricted to in-frame clones and leaves out a portion. The repertoire includes 24,000 or so clones, less than 90% of them detected once, and 5.5% to 6.5% sits in the top ten. With 4 bases clipped from V and 8 bases from J, the junction kept 13 bases outside the gene matches. Germline V gene lookup returns CDR1 MNHEY and CDR2 SMNVEV (reference sequence). The CDR3 runs 16 residues. Points on this clone: Its antigen is unidentified.

This receptor was identified in an adult with non-small cell lung cancer. Sequencing used peripheral blood, obtained before neoadjuvant nivolumab, alone or with ipilimumab. The V gene is TRBV27, the J gene TRBJ2-5, with 10 bases that match TRBD2. CDR3 coding DNA: TGTGCCAGCAGTTCAAGCGGGGGGGCCCCCCCGAAAACCCAGTACTTC. It is translated as CASSSSGGAPPKTQYF.